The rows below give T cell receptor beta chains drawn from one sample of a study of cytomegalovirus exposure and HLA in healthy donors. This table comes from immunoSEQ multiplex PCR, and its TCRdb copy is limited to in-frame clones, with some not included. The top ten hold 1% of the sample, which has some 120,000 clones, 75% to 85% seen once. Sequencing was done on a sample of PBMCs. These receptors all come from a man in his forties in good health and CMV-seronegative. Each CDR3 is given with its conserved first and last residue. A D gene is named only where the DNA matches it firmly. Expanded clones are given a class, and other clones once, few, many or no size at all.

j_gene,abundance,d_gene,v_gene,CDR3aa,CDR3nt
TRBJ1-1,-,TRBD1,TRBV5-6,CASSLGIKQGSTEAFF,TGTGCCAGCAGCTTGGGGATAAAACAGGGGTCCACTGAAGCTTTCTTT
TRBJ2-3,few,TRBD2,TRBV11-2,CASSRGGSTDTQYF,TGTGCCAGCAGCCGCGGGGGGAGCACAGATACGCAGTATTTT
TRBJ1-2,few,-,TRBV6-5,CASSYSISQAGYTF,TGTGCCAGCAGTTACTCGATTTCCCAGGCCGGCTACACCTTC
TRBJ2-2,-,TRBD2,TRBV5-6,CASSSLAGGTAGELFF,TGTGCCAGCAGCTCCTTAGCGGGAGGGACGGCCGGGGAGCTGTTTTTT
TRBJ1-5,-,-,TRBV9,CASSVGDDTNQPQHF,TGTGCCAGCAGCGTAGGAGACGACACGAATCAGCCCCAGCATTTT
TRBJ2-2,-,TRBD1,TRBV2,CASSGQGAGELFF,TGTGCCAGCAGTGGACAGGGGGCCGGGGAGCTGTTTTTT
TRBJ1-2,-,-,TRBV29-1,CSVLRTDNYGYTF,TGCAGCGTCCTACGGACAGATAACTATGGCTACACCTTC
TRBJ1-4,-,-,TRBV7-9,CASSLPGALNEKLFF,TGTGCCAGCAGCCTCCCAGGGGCCCTTAATGAAAAACTGTTTTTT
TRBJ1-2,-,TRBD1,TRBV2,CASSITGTGPGGYTF,TGTGCCAGCAGTATTACCGGGACAGGGCCCGGTGGCTACACCTTC
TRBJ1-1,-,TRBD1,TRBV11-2,CASSSRGQVNTEAFF,TGTGCCAGCAGCTCCCGCGGACAGGTTAACACTGAAGCTTTCTTT